The 16 T cell receptor beta chains below come from one sample, sequenced in a study of post-analysis software for immune sequencing data. Carried by the TCR beta cDNA libraries were unique molecular identifiers. TCRdb analysed the PCR reads with MiXCR anew, one entry per CDR3 protein. The table shows about 540,000 distinct CDR3 sequences, with around 31% occurring only once. Study-wide results and caveats: TRBV5-6, TRBV5-1 and TRBV20-1 were among several TRBV segments more frequent in patients than controls.

Their antigen targets remain unknown. Sequencing used blood. The receptors were gathered from a girl between 2 and 17 years old with multiple sclerosis.

This clonotype was counted a few times. The chain couples TRBV6-5 to TRBJ2-6; no clear D. The length of the CDR3 is 16 residues. Germline V gene sequence: CDR1 MNHEY, CDR2 SVGAGI. V dropped 6 bases and J dropped 0 bases, with 12 bases sitting between them. The CDR3, as DNA: TGTGCCAGCAGGCACTACGGCGGCTCTGGGGCCAACGTCCTGACTTTC. Translating gives CASRHYGGSGANVLTF.

This rearrangement joins TRBV6-5 to TRBJ2-6; D could derive from TRBD1 or TRBD2 (5 bases each). Trimming shortened V by 5 bases and J by 2 bases, and 13 bases separated the two germline ends. The germline CDR1 and CDR2 sequences are MNHEY and SVGAGI. This CDR3 has 16 residues. Here the CDR3 DNA reads TGTGCCAGCAGTCCCCCACGAGGGGCTGGGGCCAACGTCCTGACTTTC. Translated: CASSPPRGAGANVLTF.

This clonotype was detected only a few times. V is TRBV12-1 and J is TRBJ2-7; whether TRBD2, the table's D call, matches the DNA was not checked. TRBV12-1 is termed a pseudogene. The CDR3 length is 12 residues. The CDR3 is CASSFLDWEQYF. CDR3 bases: TGTGCCAGCAGCTTTTTGGACTGGGAGCAGTACTTC.

The V gene is TRBV20-1, the J gene TRBJ2-5; D call uncertain. Germline values: CDR1 DFQATT, CDR2 SNEGSKA (reference sequence). The CDR3 has 12 residues. With 5 bases removed from V and 0 bases from J, the gap between germline ends came to 7 bases. CDR3 coding DNA: TGCAGTGCTTTCTCGGACCAAGAGACCCAGTACTTC. Translation: CSAFSDQETQYF.

This chain connects TRBV13 to TRBJ2-5, with TRBD2 matching 8 bases. The germline V gene has CDR1 PRHDT and CDR2 FYEKMQ (reference sequence). This CDR3 is 15 amino acids long. The V and J ends lost 3 bases and 5 bases, in that order; junction bases with no gene match: 8. CDR3 in amino acids: CASSLLRSGGETQYF. The CDR3 DNA reads as TGTGCCAGCAGCTTGTTACGGTCGGGGGGGGAGACCCAGTACTTC.

A few counts support this clonotype. The CDR3 DNA sequence: TGTGCCAGCAGTTCCGGTACTGAAGCTTTCTTT. Its protein is CASSSGTEAFF. The chain is built from TRBV12-3 or TRBV12-4 and TRBJ1-1; D remains ambiguous. The CDR3 has 11 residues. Trimming took off 4 bases at V and 5 bases at J, with 5 bases between the two ends.

The rearrangement uses TRBV20-1 and TRBJ2-1, with 8 bases fitting TRBD1. Unmatched junction bases numbered 10, after V lost 1 base and J lost 5 bases. The CDR3 consists of 16 residues. Germline CDR1 DFQATT, CDR2 SNEGSKA (reference sequence). CDR3 sequence reads: CSARVPRDRRNNEQFF. CDR3 nucleotides: TGCAGTGCTAGAGTTCCCCGGGACAGGAGAAACAATGAGCAGTTCTTC.

The chain has TRBV6-1 and TRBJ1-1; D is possibly TRBD1 (5 bases). The CDR3 has 14 residues. The V gene lost 3 bases and the J gene lost 3 bases, with 11 bases spanning the gap. Germline CDR1 is MNHNS and CDR2 is SASEGT. DNA for the CDR3: TGTGCCAGCAGTGATCAAGGGGTTGACACTGAAGCTTTCTTT. As protein: CASSDQGVDTEAFF.

The chain joins TRBV10-3 to TRBJ1-1, with TRBD1 as a possible D gene (5 bases). Trimming left V 11 bases short and J 3 bases short, with 19 bases between. This CDR3 is built from 14 residues. The V gene's germline CDR1 is ENHRY and CDR2 SYGVKD. The CDR3 loop reads CAASGRAGDTEAFF. CDR3 nucleotides: TGTGCCGCCTCCGGACGGGCGGGGGACACTGAAGCTTTCTTT.

This clonotype appeared a few times. The rearrangement joins TRBV12-3 or TRBV12-4 to TRBJ1-1; D is unresolved. The CDR3 runs 16 residues. V was pared by 3 bases and J by 2 bases, with 16 bases between. This chain's CDR3 is CASSFEAWEVNTEAFF. CDR3 bases: TGTGCCAGCAGTTTTGAGGCCTGGGAGGTAAACACTGAAGCTTTCTTT.

This chain joins TRBV5-1 and TRBJ2-3, with 7 bases fitting TRBD2. Trimming removed 2 bases from V and 1 base from J; junction bases left unmatched: 16. CDR1 is SGHRS and CDR2 is YFSETQ in the germline V gene. The CDR3 covers 19 residues. This chain's CDR3 is CASSFEGIPSGVRTDTQYF. The CDR3 region has the DNA TGCGCCAGCAGCTTTGAGGGTATACCAAGCGGGGTTCGCACAGATACGCAGTATTTT.

V gene TRBV5-1 combines with J gene TRBJ2-2; D is uncertain. Germline CDR1 reads SGHRS; CDR2 reads YFSETQ. This CDR3 region has 13 residues. V shed 1 base and J shed 6 bases, with 7 bases lying between them. This chain's CDR3 is CASSLIRAGELFF. The CDR3 DNA reads TGCGCCAGCAGCTTGATTCGAGCCGGGGAGCTGTTTTTT.

The J gene is TRBJ2-7, the V gene TRBV6-1; maybe TRBD1 (6 bases). The J call may be incorrect, as the DNA end agrees better with TRBJ2-5. The CDR3 consists of 13 residues. Germline V lookup: CDR1 MNHNS, CDR2 SASEGT. The CDR3 DNA follows: TGTGCCAGCAGTACAGGGTCGTGGGGGACCCAGTACTTC. Translation gives CASSTGSWGTQYF.

The V call is TRBV7-8, the J call TRBJ2-5; a weak D match, TRBD1 (6 bases). The CDR3 has 17 residues. Trimming pared 5 bases from V and 0 bases from J, leaving 19 bases between. Looked up from germline, CDR1 is SGHVS and CDR2 is FQNEAQ. The CDR3 sequence is CASSPTRRGPYQETQYF. CDR3 in DNA: TGTGCCAGCAGCCCCACTCGCAGGGGACCGTACCAAGAGACCCAGTACTTC. The full variable domain, its missing parts supplied by reference TRBV7-8 and TRBJ2-5, is GAGVSQSPRYKVAKRGQDVALRCDPISGHVSLFWYQQALGQGPEFLTYFQNEAQLDKSGLPSDRFFAERPEGSVSTLKIQRTQQEDSAVYLCASSPTRRGPYQETQYFGPGTRLLVL.

The CDR3 DNA follows: TGTGCCAGCAGTGAAGCGCGTTTGACCGGTGGGCAGCCCCAGCATTTT. It is translated as CASSEARLTGGQPQHF. This chain uses TRBV2 with TRBJ1-5, with D unclear. Per germline, CDR1 SNHLY and CDR2 FYNNEI. V shed 0 bases and J shed 7 bases, with 16 bases lying between them. The CDR3 sequence is 16 residues long.

The chain joins TRBV2 to TRBJ2-4; D gene unclear. Near its end, the DNA agrees better with TRBJ2-7, so the J call may be wrong. Germline V lookup: CDR1 SNHLY, CDR2 FYNNEI. The CDR3 covers 12 residues. The CDR3 here is CASRGLTYEQYF. CDR3 sequence (DNA): TGTGCCAGCAGGGGTTTAACCTACGAGCAGTACTTC.